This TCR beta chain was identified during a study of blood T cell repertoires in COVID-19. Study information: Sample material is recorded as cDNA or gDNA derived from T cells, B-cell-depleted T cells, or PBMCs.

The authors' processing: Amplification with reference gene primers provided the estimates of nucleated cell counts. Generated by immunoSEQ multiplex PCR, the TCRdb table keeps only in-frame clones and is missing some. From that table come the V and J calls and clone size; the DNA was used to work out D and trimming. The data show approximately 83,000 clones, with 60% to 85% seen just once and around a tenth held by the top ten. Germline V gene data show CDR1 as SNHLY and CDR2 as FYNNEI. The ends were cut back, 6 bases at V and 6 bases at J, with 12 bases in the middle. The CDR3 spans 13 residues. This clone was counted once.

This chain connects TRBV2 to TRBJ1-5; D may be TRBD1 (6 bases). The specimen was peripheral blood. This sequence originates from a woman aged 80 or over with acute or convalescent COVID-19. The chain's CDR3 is CASSATGFQPQHF. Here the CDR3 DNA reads TGTGCCAGCAGCGCAACAGGGTTTCAGCCCCAGCATTTT. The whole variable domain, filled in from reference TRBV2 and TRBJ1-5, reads EPEVTQTPSHQVTQMGQEVILRCVPISNHLYFYWYRQILGQKVEFLVSFYNNEISEKSEIFDDQFSVERPDGSNFTLKIRSTKLEDSAMYFCASSATGFQPQHFGDGTRLSIL.